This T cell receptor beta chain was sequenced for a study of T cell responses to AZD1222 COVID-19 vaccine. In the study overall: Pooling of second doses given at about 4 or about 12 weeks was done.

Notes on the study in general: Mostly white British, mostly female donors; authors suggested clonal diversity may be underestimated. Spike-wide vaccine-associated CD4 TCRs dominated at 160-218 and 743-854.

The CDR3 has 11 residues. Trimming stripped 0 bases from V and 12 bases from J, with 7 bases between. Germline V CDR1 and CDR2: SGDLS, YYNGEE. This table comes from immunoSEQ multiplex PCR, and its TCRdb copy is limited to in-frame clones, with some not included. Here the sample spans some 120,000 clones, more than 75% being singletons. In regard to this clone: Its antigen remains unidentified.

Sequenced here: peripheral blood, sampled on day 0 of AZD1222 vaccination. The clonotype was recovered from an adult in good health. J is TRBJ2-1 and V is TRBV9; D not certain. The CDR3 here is CASSVGGMQFF. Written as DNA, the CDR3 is TGTGCCAGCAGCGTAGGAGGAATGCAGTTCTTC.